These 21 T cell receptor beta chains originate from one sample sequenced in a study of T-cell memory formation after mild COVID-19. MiXCR was run by TCRdb on the 5' RACE reads, yielding one entry per CDR3 protein. This sample has some 210,000 distinct CDR3 sequences; about 17% occur once, and the top ten carry roughly 2.6%. The sample was PBMCs or a T cell subset sorted from them (not recorded which). These receptors were taken from an adult woman who had mild COVID-19 (a few samples of this study predate the infection). Cell type and time point are not known.

The sample holds a few counts of this clonotype. The gene calls are TRBV21-1 and TRBJ2-5; the table's D call of TRBD2 was not tested on the DNA. TRBV21-1 is a documented pseudogene. The CDR3 spans 17 residues. In nucleotides, the CDR3 is TGTGCCAGCAGCAAAGTCCCGAGCGGGAGGGCCTTGGAGACCCAGTACTTC. Translating it yields CASSKVPSGRALETQYF.

The rearrangement links TRBV6-5 to TRBJ2-4; D possibly corresponds to TRBD1 (5 bases). This CDR3 comprises 13 residues. Germline loops: CDR1 MNHEY, CDR2 SVGAGI. The V and J ends lost 10 bases and 6 bases respectively, with 16 bases between them. CDR3 nucleotides: TGTGCCACGCGGAGACAGTCTGGAAACATTCAGTACTTC. This codes for CATRRQSGNIQYF.

The rearrangement joins TRBV27 to TRBJ2-1; 9 positions agree with TRBD2. V lost 7 bases, J lost 6 bases, and 7 bases stayed unmatched. Germline CDR1 and CDR2: MNHEY and SMNVEV (reference sequence). This CDR3 region has 14 residues. The CDR3: CASIIPGLANEQFF. The DNA of the CDR3 is TGTGCCAGCATAATCCCGGGACTAGCCAATGAGCAGTTCTTC.

This clonotype was observed a handful of times. The rearrangement links TRBV4-1 to TRBJ1-1; D unresolved. The V end lost 3 bases, the J end lost 2 bases, and 13 bases lay between the germline ends. Per germline, CDR1 MGHRA and CDR2 YSYEKL. The CDR3 is made up of 15 amino acids. DNA of the CDR3: TGCGCCAGCAGCCAGGAAGGACGGGCTAACACTGAAGCTTTCTTT. Its protein is CASSQEGRANTEAFF.

The V gene is TRBV27, the J gene TRBJ1-1; TRBD1 might be the D (6 bases). V was trimmed by 3 bases and J by 4 bases, leaving 12 bases between them. Germline V gene sequence: CDR1 MNHEY, CDR2 SMNVEV (reference sequence). The CDR3 is made up of 14 amino acids. The CDR3 nucleotides are TGTGCCAGCAGTTTCAACAGGGCCGGCACTGAAGCTTTCTTT. Encoded protein: CASSFNRAGTEAFF.

CDR3 DNA sequence: TGCAGCGTGGCTACTAGCGGATCCTACAATGAGCAGTTCTTC. It codes for CSVATSGSYNEQFF. This rearrangement joins TRBV29-1 to TRBJ2-1, with TRBD2 matching over 8 bases. This CDR3 is 14 amino acids long. J lost 1 base, V lost 6 bases, and 5 bases had no gene match. CDR1 SQVTM and CDR2 ANQGSEA come from the germline V gene.

This clonotype was seen a handful of times. The genes are TRBV10-3 and TRBJ2-7; maybe TRBD2 (6 bases). Germline CDR1 ENHRY, CDR2 SYGVKD. The length of the CDR3 is 15 residues. V dropped 3 bases and J dropped 3 bases, with 15 bases sitting between them. The CDR3 bases are TGTGCCATCAGTGACCCGGGACTTCCTAACTACGAGCAGTACTTC. Translating it yields CAISDPGLPNYEQYF.

The J gene is TRBJ2-3, the V gene TRBV7-6; possible D gene TRBD1, 5 bases. CDR3 length: 17 amino acids. The V gene's germline CDR1 is SGHVS and CDR2 FNYEAQ. Trimming left V 2 bases short and J 0 bases short, with 15 bases between. Here the CDR3 reads CASSLSGATLSTDTQYF. DNA of the CDR3: TGTGCCAGCAGCTTAAGTGGGGCGACCCTCAGCACAGATACGCAGTATTTT.

This clonotype was detected only a few times. For the CDR3, the DNA is TGTGCCAGCAGTTTAAGGGTGAACACTGAAGCTTTCTTT. This translates into CASSLRVNTEAFF. The chain couples TRBV12-3 or TRBV12-4 to TRBJ1-1; D remains ambiguous. The length of the CDR3 is 13 residues. Trimming took off 2 bases at V and 0 bases at J, with 4 bases between the two ends.

This clonotype has only a few counts. The chain has TRBV29-1 and TRBJ1-1; unclear D gene. V lost 2 bases and J lost 0, with 19 bases in between. The germline V gene encodes CDR1 SQVTM and CDR2 ANQGSEA. There are 17 residues in the CDR3. As DNA, the CDR3 is TGCAGCGTTGAACCTCGGAACCTAGGAGGGATGAACACTGAAGCTTTCTTT. The encoded protein is CSVEPRNLGGMNTEAFF.

V gene TRBV20-1 combines with J gene TRBJ1-5; 8 nucleotides align to TRBD1. This CDR3 is 19 amino acids long. V shed 3 bases and J 0 bases; nucleotides not matched to a gene: 16. The germline V gene encodes CDR1 DFQATT and CDR2 SNEGSKA (reference sequence). In nucleotides, the CDR3 is TGCAGTGCTAGTACCGGCCTGGGACAGGCACTTTATAGCAATCAGCCCCAGCATTTT. It codes for CSASTGLGQALYSNQPQHF.

The CDR3 region has the DNA TGCGCCAGCAGCTTGGCGAGGAGTGAGCAGTTCTTC. It translates to CASSLARSEQFF. This chain links TRBV5-1 with TRBJ2-1; D uncertain. Between the trimmed V and J ends, which lost 0 bases and 9 bases, there was a span of 7 bases. CDR1 and CDR2 (germline): SGHRS, YFSETQ. This CDR3 spans 12 amino acids.

V and J are TRBV6-2 or TRBV6-3 and TRBJ2-2; 9 bases align to TRBD2. J gave up 4 bases and V 7 bases, and 1 base lay outside the gene matches. Germline values: CDR1 MNHEY, CDR2 SVGEGT. This CDR3 comprises 13 residues. In nucleotides, the CDR3 is TGTGCCAGCAAACTAGCGGGCACCGGGGAGCTGTTTTTT. This codes for CASKLAGTGELFF.

The rearrangement joins TRBV9 to TRBJ2-2; 11 bases match TRBD2. The CDR3 loop spans 15 amino acids. The trim removed 3 bases at V and 5 bases at J, leaving 3 bases unmatched. From germline, CDR1 is SGDLS and CDR2 YYNGEE. DNA of the CDR3: TGTGCCAGCAGCGCACCTAGCGGGAGGACCGGGGAGCTGTTTTTT. It specifies CASSAPSGRTGELFF.

The V and J genes are TRBV30 and TRBJ1-5; the D is unclear. V was cut by 2 bases and J by 6 bases, with 8 bases left in between. Germline V gene lookup returns CDR1 GTSNPN and CDR2 SVGIG (reference sequence). The CDR3 is 12 residues long. CDR3 nucleotide sequence: TGTGCCTGGAGTCTAGGGATTCAGCCCCAGCATTTT. Amino acid sequence: CAWSLGIQPQHF.

This clonotype was seen only a few times. The rearrangement joins TRBV29-1 to TRBJ2-3, with TRBD2 matching over 10 bases. The CDR3 has 17 amino acids. The V gene end was trimmed by 4 bases and the J gene end by 1 base; junction bases not matched to a gene: 11. Per the germline V gene, CDR1 is SQVTM and CDR2 is ANQGSEA. The CDR3 DNA reads as TGCAGCGTTGTCAGGGTAGCGGGAGGTTATCGCACAGATACGCAGTATTTT. Protein: CSVVRVAGGYRTDTQYF.

The V and J genes are TRBV11-3 and TRBJ2-2; the D gene could be TRBD1 or TRBD2 (7 bases each). The CDR3 runs 15 residues. Germline V gene data show CDR1 as SGHNT and CDR2 as YENEEA. V lost 5 bases, J lost 2 bases, and 12 bases lay in between. CDR3 loop: CASSPGGANTGELFF. DNA of the CDR3: TGTGCCAGCAGCCCAGGGGGGGCTAACACCGGGGAGCTGTTTTTT.

This clonotype was counted a few times. The chain has TRBV12-3 or TRBV12-4 and TRBJ2-5; the match to TRBD1 covers 8 bases. J gave up 1 base and V 5 bases, and 6 bases lay outside the gene matches. The CDR3 totals 15 residues. The chain's CDR3 is CASSPWGQAQETQYF. CDR3 DNA sequence: TGTGCCAGCAGTCCCTGGGGACAGGCCCAAGAGACCCAGTACTTC.

The table lists this clonotype with a few counts. DNA for the CDR3: TGTGCCAGCTCACCCACTGGGACGGCCGGTGCTTCACCCCTCCACTTT. It specifies CASSPTGTAGASPLHF. V is TRBV18 and J is TRBJ1-6; the D gene is possibly TRBD1 (5 bases). V lost 3 bases and J 9 bases, leaving 18 bases between the germline ends. This CDR3 has 16 residues. The germline gives CDR1 KGHSH, CDR2 LQKENI.

Only a few counts were recorded for this clonotype. The genes are TRBV5-1 and TRBJ2-5, with D tentatively TRBD2 (6 bases). The ends were cut back, 2 bases at V and 5 bases at J, with 13 bases in the middle. CDR3 length: 14 residues. Germline CDR1 SGHRS, CDR2 YFSETQ. CDR3 bases: TGCGCCAGCAGCTTTGAAGGGGAGGTTGAGACCCAGTACTTC. Translated: CASSFEGEVETQYF.

The V and J genes are TRBV15 and TRBJ2-7, with D perhaps TRBD2 (6 bases). Germline V gene lookup returns CDR1 LNHNV and CDR2 YYDKDF (reference sequence). Trimming cost V 1 base and J 6 bases, with 19 bases left between them. The CDR3 is 16 residues long. CDR3 sequence reads: CATSRVESGTGLEQYF. DNA for the CDR3: TGTGCCACCAGCAGAGTTGAGTCCGGGACTGGGCTCGAGCAGTACTTC.